The 14 T cell receptor beta chains listed next were all sequenced from one sample in a study of cytomegalovirus exposure and HLA in healthy donors. 60 Vbeta and 13 Jbeta primers were used in PCR. The repertoire was sequenced with immunoSEQ multiplex PCR; TCRdb's copy has only in-frame clones and lacks some. Its clone listing holds around 110,000 clones. The sequenced material came from PBMCs. The receptors were gathered from a young man in good health and CMV-seronegative.

The CDR3 DNA reads TGTGCCAGCGTTTCGGACAGTTTCGGCCTGAACGAGCAGTACTTC. Amino acids: CASVSDSFGLNEQYF. J is TRBJ2-5 and V is TRBV2; D may be TRBD1 (6 bases). The DNA end lines up better with TRBJ2-7; the J call may be wrong. This CDR3 is built from 15 residues. Germline V gene sequence: CDR1 SNHLY, CDR2 FYNNEI.

The V call is TRBV5-4, the J call TRBJ1-1, with D hard to call. The CDR3 consists of 14 residues. Germline CDR1 is SGHNT and CDR2 is YYREEE (reference sequence). Trimming pared 5 bases from V and 3 bases from J, leaving 14 bases between. The DNA of the CDR3 is TGTGCCAGCAGTTCTCGGGGTACCGACACTGAAGCTTTCTTT. Residues: CASSSRGTDTEAFF.

The V and J genes are TRBV18 and TRBJ1-1, with 9 bases fitting TRBD1. The germline CDR1 and CDR2 sequences are KGHSH and LQKENI. The J segment lost 1 base and the V segment lost 4 bases, leaving 4 bases of the junction unmatched. The length of the CDR3 is 15 residues. CDR3 bases: TGTGCCAGCTCACTACGGACAGGGGCGAACACTGAAGCTTTCTTT. Translating gives CASSLRTGANTEAFF. Full variable domain (missing parts from reference TRBV18 and TRBJ1-1): NAGVMQNPRHLVRRRGQEARLRCSPMKGHSHVYWYRQLPEEGLKFMVYLQKENIIDESGMPKERFSAEFPKEGPSILRIQQVVRGDSAAYFCASSLRTGANTEAFFGQGTRLTVV.

The V gene is TRBV5-5, the J gene TRBJ1-1; D possibly corresponds to TRBD1 (6 bases). The V and J ends lost 3 bases and 5 bases respectively, with 20 bases between them. This CDR3 is 16 amino acids long. Germline CDR1 reads SGHKS; CDR2 reads YYEKEE (reference sequence). CDR3 region: CASSWGAREGGTEAFF. The CDR3 nucleotides read TGTGCCAGCAGCTGGGGGGCCCGGGAGGGGGGGACTGAAGCTTTCTTT.

V is TRBV5-1 and J is TRBJ2-7, with D maybe TRBD1 (6 bases). V was cut by 3 bases and J by 3 bases, with 13 bases left in between. This CDR3 comprises 14 residues. CDR1 and CDR2 (germline): SGHRS, YFSETQ. The CDR3 DNA reads as TGCGCCAGCAGCTCGCAACCGGACAGCTACGAGCAGTACTTC. Its translation is CASSSQPDSYEQYF. The variable domain in full, completed from reference TRBV5-1 and TRBJ2-7, reads KAGVTQTPRYLIKTRGQQVTLSCSPISGHRSVSWYQQTPGQGLQFLFEYFSETQRNKGNFPGRFSGRQFSNSRSEMNVSTLELGDSALYLCASSSQPDSYEQYFGPGTRLTVT.

This chain joins TRBV11-2 and TRBJ1-1; the D gene is possibly TRBD1 (5 bases). V dropped 2 bases and J dropped 3 bases, with 10 bases sitting between them. There are 14 residues in the CDR3. CDR1 and CDR2 from the germline V gene are SGHAT and FQNNGV. DNA for the CDR3: TGTGCCAGCAGCTTACATGGGGCGGACACTGAAGCTTTCTTT. Amino acid sequence: CASSLHGADTEAFF.

The rearrangement joins TRBV5-1 to TRBJ2-3; tentative D call: TRBD2 (5 bases). The V gene's germline CDR1 is SGHRS and CDR2 YFSETQ. This CDR3 region has 15 residues. V lost 6 bases and J 4 bases, leaving 18 bases between the germline ends. CDR3 loop: CASTSSGSPPDTQYF. The CDR3 nucleotides read TGCGCCAGCACCTCGTCGGGGTCCCCGCCAGATACGCAGTATTTT. Based on the CDR3 plus reference TRBV5-1 and TRBJ2-3, the full variable domain is KAGVTQTPRYLIKTRGQQVTLSCSPISGHRSVSWYQQTPGQGLQFLFEYFSETQRNKGNFPGRFSGRQFSNSRSEMNVSTLELGDSALYLCASTSSGSPPDTQYFGPGTRLTVL.

The chain carries TRBV2 and TRBJ1-2; D unclear. V lost 2 bases and J lost 5, with 18 bases in between. CDR3 size: 16 residues. Germline V gene data show CDR1 as SNHLY and CDR2 as FYNNEI. CDR3 in amino acids: CASSESRLRTPYGYTF. CDR3 in DNA: TGTGCCAGCAGTGAATCCCGACTCCGAACCCCTTATGGCTACACCTTC.

The J gene is TRBJ1-5, the V gene TRBV27; D gene uncertain. V dropped 5 bases and J dropped 4 bases, with 18 bases sitting between them. Germline CDR1 reads MNHEY; CDR2 reads SMNVEV (reference sequence). There are 16 residues in the CDR3. The CDR3: CASSPRPLIGNQPQHF. The CDR3 DNA sequence: TGTGCCAGCAGTCCGAGACCACTAATCGGGAATCAGCCCCAGCATTTT.

The chain carries TRBV18 and TRBJ1-2; no firm D call. Germline CDR1 KGHSH, CDR2 LQKENI. The CDR3 extends over 12 amino acids. V was trimmed by 3 bases and J by 4 bases, leaving 6 bases between them. The CDR3 region is CASSPNGYGYTF. As DNA, the CDR3 is TGTGCCAGCTCACCTAACGGCTATGGCTACACCTTC.

The chain carries TRBV6-5 and TRBJ2-7; the match to TRBD1 covers 9 bases. The CDR3 runs to 14 residues. Germline loops: CDR1 MNHEY, CDR2 SVGAGI. After removal of 2 bases from V and 7 bases from J, the junction contained 6 bases not matched to a gene. In nucleotides, the CDR3 is TGTGCCAGCAGTTACGCCGGGACAGGGACGGAGCAGTACTTC. Amino acids: CASSYAGTGTEQYF.

V is TRBV5-4 and J is TRBJ2-7; possibly TRBD2 for D (5 bases). Germline V lookup: CDR1 SGHNT, CDR2 YYREEE (reference sequence). There are 15 residues in the CDR3. The germline V and J ends were trimmed by 4 bases and 2 bases, with 16 bases remaining between them. The CDR3 nucleotides are TGTGCCAGCAGCCCGGCCGGGGTCCTGGCCTACGAGCAGTACTTC. This translates into CASSPAGVLAYEQYF.

The V and J genes are TRBV7-9 and TRBJ2-7; the D gene is possibly TRBD1 (6 bases). The CDR3 is made up of 14 amino acids. Per the germline V gene, CDR1 is SEHNR and CDR2 is FQNEAQ (reference sequence). Trimming removed 5 bases at V and 5 bases at J, with 16 bases between. For the CDR3, the DNA is TGTGCCAGCAGCCCTGGACAGCCTAAACACGAGCAGTACTTC. Amino acids: CASSPGQPKHEQYF. Using reference TRBV7-9 and TRBJ2-7 for the parts outside the CDR3, the full variable domain is DTGVSQNPRHKITKRGQNVTFRCDPISEHNRLYWYRQTLGQGPEFLTYFQNEAQLEKSRLLSDRFSAERPKGSFSTLEIQRTEQGDSAMYLCASSPGQPKHEQYFGPGTRLTVT.

The chain has TRBV30 and TRBJ1-6; 11 bases line up with TRBD1. Germline-derived CDR1 and CDR2 are GTSNPN and SVGIG (reference sequence). The CDR3 runs to 19 residues. The V segment lost 5 bases and the J segment 7 bases; nucleotides outside the gene matches: 19. The CDR3 protein is CAWLMDRGLPAGKNSPLHF. DNA of the CDR3: TGTGCCTGGTTGATGGACAGGGGGCTACCCGCGGGGAAGAATTCACCCCTCCACTTT.